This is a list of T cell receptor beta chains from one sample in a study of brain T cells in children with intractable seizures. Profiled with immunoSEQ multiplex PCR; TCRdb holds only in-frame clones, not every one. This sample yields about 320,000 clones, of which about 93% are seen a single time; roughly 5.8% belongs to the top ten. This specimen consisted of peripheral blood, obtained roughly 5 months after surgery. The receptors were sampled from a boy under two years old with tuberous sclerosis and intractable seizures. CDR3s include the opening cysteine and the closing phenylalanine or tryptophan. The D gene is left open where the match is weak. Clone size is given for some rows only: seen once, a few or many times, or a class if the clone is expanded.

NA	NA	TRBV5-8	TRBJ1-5	CASSLGPKTTADQPQHF	TGTGCCAGCAGCTTGGGCCCGAAAACGACAGCAGATCAGCCCCAGCATTTT
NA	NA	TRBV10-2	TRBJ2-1	CASSGTDNEQFF	TGCGCCAGCAGTGGGACGGACAATGAGCAGTTCTTC
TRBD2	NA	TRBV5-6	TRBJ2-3	CASSAGTSGGASTDTQYF	TGTGCCAGCAGCGCTGGGACTAGCGGGGGGGCGAGCACAGATACGCAGTATTTT
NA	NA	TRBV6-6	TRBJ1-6	CASSYGPPGRSPLHF	TGTGCCAGCAGTTACGGCCCTCCCGGAAGGTCACCCCTCCACTTT
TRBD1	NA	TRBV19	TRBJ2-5	CASSPRTGTVKETQYF	TGTGCCAGTAGTCCACGGACAGGGACGGTCAAAGAGACCCAGTACTTC
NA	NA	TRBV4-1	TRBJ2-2	CASSHVGRGPGELFF	TGCGCCAGCAGCCATGTCGGCAGGGGCCCCGGGGAGCTGTTTTTT
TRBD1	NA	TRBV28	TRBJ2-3	CASSLDRVGDTQYF	TGTGCCAGCAGTCTCGACAGGGTTGGAGATACGCAGTATTTT
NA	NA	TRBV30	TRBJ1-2	CAGPAGGRGYTF	TGTGCGGGCCCCGCCGGGGGCAGGGGCTACACCTTC
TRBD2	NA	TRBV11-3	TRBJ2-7	CASSSYTSGRYEQYF	TGTGCCAGCAGCTCATACACTAGCGGGAGATACGAGCAGTACTTC
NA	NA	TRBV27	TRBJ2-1	CASSLSSWGSIPYNEQFF	TGTGCCAGCAGTTTATCGTCTTGGGGGTCTATACCCTACAATGAGCAGTTCTTC
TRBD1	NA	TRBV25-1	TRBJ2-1	CASSDWGQGRFSNEQFF	TGTGCCAGCAGTGATTGGGGACAGGGGAGATTTAGCAATGAGCAGTTCTTC
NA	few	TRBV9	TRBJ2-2	CASRAAGQGTGELFF	TGTGCCAGCAGAGCCGCTGGCCAGGGCACCGGGGAGCTGTTTTTT
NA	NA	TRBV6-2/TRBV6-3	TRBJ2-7	CASSYRALEQYF	TGTGCCAGCAGTTACAGGGCCCTCGAGCAGTACTTC
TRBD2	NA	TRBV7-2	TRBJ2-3	CASSSLAGGPSDTQYF	TGTGCCAGCAGCTCCCTAGCGGGGGGGCCGTCAGATACGCAGTATTTT
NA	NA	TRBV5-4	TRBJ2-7	CASSKRGALTYEQYF	TGTGCCAGCAGTAAACGTGGGGCCCTCACCTACGAGCAGTACTTC